This T cell receptor beta chain was captured in a study of control samples from healthy donors and cancer patients. Sequenced by immunoSEQ multiplex PCR; TCRdb stores in-frame clones only, minus some. The data contain hundreds of thousands of clones, roughly 90% of them singletons. This CDR3 has 14 amino acids. Germline assignment: CDR1 MNHEY and CDR2 SVGAGI. The J segment lost 6 bases and the V segment lost 6 bases, leaving 8 bases of the junction unmatched. The chain couples TRBV6-5 to TRBJ2-7; 10 positions agree with TRBD2. The sequence derives from a man aged 40-55 years with head and neck cancer. The sample was PBMCs. Here the CDR3 DNA reads TGTGCCAGCAGCTTAGCGGGAGGCGGCGGCGAGCAGTACTTC. Amino acids: CASSLAGGGGEQYF.